This TCR beta chain was captured in a study of T-cell memory formation after mild COVID-19. General observations from the study: The main location of contracting CD4+ clones was CM and EM, and that of contracting CD8+ clones was EMRA.

Turning to this clonotype: Its matching antigen is unknown.

UMIs and sample barcodes were carried by the TCR alpha and TCR beta cDNA libraries that 5'RACE produced using constant-segment primers. MiXCR, run by TCRdb on the 5' RACE reads, gives a single entry per CDR3 protein. The repertoire holds around 390,000 distinct CDR3 sequences, about 17% seen once, with 20% to 25% in the top ten. The CDR3 spans 14 residues. V was trimmed by 0 bases and J by 3 bases, leaving 6 bases between them. V gene TRBV12-3 or TRBV12-4 combines with J gene TRBJ1-5, with unresolved D. The source material was PBMCs or a T cell subset sorted from them (not recorded which). The TCR originated in a man aged 18 to 29 who had mild COVID-19 (a few samples of this study predate the infection). Cell type and time point are not known. CDR3 coding DNA: TGTGCCAGCAGTTTAGCAGCTCTCAATCAGCCCCAGCATTTT. Its translation: CASSLAALNQPQHF.